Below, 7 T cell receptor beta chains from the same sample are listed, as sequenced in a study of blood T cell repertoires in COVID-19. The table came from immunoSEQ multiplex PCR; TCRdb's copy has only in-frame clones and leaves some out. The data show about 200,000 clones, with approximately 83% seen just once and around 25% held by the top ten. The sample consisted of peripheral blood. The origin of the receptors is a man aged 40-49 years with acute or convalescent COVID-19.

The J gene is TRBJ2-1, the V gene TRBV19, with a tentative D call TRBD1 (5 bases). The CDR3 has 12 residues. The germline CDR1 and CDR2 sequences are LNHDA and SQIVND (reference sequence). Trimming pared 5 bases from V and 4 bases from J, leaving 6 bases between. In DNA form, the CDR3 reads TGTGCCAGTAGTCGACAGTACAATGAGCAGTTCTTC. Protein: CASSRQYNEQFF.

The V gene is TRBV6-2 or TRBV6-3, the J gene TRBJ1-5, with TRBD1 as a possible D gene (6 bases). V shed 2 bases and J shed 0 bases, with 20 bases lying between them. Germline values: CDR1 MNHEY, CDR2 SVGEGT. This CDR3 contains 19 residues. The DNA of the CDR3 is TGTGCCAGCAGTTACAGGACAGATTCATCCTACCTTAGCAATCAGCCCCAGCATTTT. It codes for CASSYRTDSSYLSNQPQHF.

The gene calls are TRBV7-9 and TRBJ1-1; the D is unclear. Per germline, CDR1 SEHNR and CDR2 FQNEAQ (reference sequence). This CDR3 is built from 12 residues. Trimming pared 5 bases from V and 7 bases from J, leaving 11 bases between. The chain's CDR3 is CASSPWAGEAFF. CDR3 DNA: TGTGCCAGCAGCCCCTGGGCGGGTGAAGCTTTCTTT.

The chain joins TRBV2 to TRBJ2-7; 7 bases map to TRBD1. Unmatched junction bases numbered 8, after V lost 7 bases and J lost 5 bases. This CDR3 spans 13 amino acids. Germline CDR1 and CDR2: SNHLY and FYNNEI. The DNA for the CDR3 is TGTGCCAGCACCTTCAGAGGACAGGACGAGCAGTACTTC. Its protein is CASTFRGQDEQYF.

This clone was observed once. The chain combines TRBV13 with TRBJ1-2, with 7 bases identical to TRBD1. The CDR3 runs 12 residues. Losses at the gene ends were 5 bases for V and 8 bases for J; bases not matched to a gene: 5. CDR1 and CDR2 from the germline V gene are PRHDT and FYEKMQ (reference sequence). CDR3 bases: TGTGCCAGCAGCGAACAGGGGCGCGGCTACACCTTC. Protein product: CASSEQGRGYTF.

The V and J genes are TRBV18 and TRBJ1-3; D is perhaps TRBD1 (5 bases). This CDR3 has 19 residues. Trimming left V 6 bases short and J 3 bases short, with 27 bases between. The germline V gene encodes CDR1 KGHSH and CDR2 LQKENI. The CDR3 loop reads CASSPQSGISPTGGNTIYF. The CDR3, as DNA: TGTGCCAGCTCGCCTCAATCCGGAATCAGCCCCACAGGTGGAAACACCATATATTTT.

The J gene is TRBJ1-4, the V gene TRBV28, with D perhaps matching TRBD1 (5 bases). CDR3 length equals 16 residues. The V end lost 6 bases, the J end lost 8 bases, and 22 bases lay between the germline ends. Germline CDR1 MDHEN, CDR2 SYDVKM. For the CDR3, the DNA is TGTGCCAGCAGCTCCCTCCCGGGCGGGGGGACCGAAAAACTGTTTTTT. This sequence encodes CASSSLPGGGTEKLFF.